This note documents a single T cell receptor beta chain sequence. This specimen belongs to a study of blood T cell repertoires in COVID-19. In the authors' methods: Scientists estimated how many nucleated cells there were by amplifying reference gene primers. Some clones are missing from TCRdb's copy, which holds only in-frame ones; the method was immunoSEQ multiplex PCR. The V and J calls and clone size were taken over from that table, and D and trimming were inferred from the DNA. The profile shows about 430,000 clones, roughly 90% of them singletons. CDR1 is KGHDR and CDR2 is SFDVKD in the germline V gene. The CDR3 is 16 residues long. V dropped 4 bases and J dropped 2; count of bases not matched to a gene: 7.

Sequenced sample: peripheral blood. This receptor was obtained from a man aged 18 to 29 with COVID-19, enrolled during active disease. The chain has TRBV24-1 and TRBJ2-3; 8 bases agree with TRBD1. The CDR3 protein is CATSDPGTGATDTQYF. In DNA form, the CDR3 reads TGTGCCACCAGTGACCCCGGGACAGGTGCCACAGATACGCAGTATTTT.